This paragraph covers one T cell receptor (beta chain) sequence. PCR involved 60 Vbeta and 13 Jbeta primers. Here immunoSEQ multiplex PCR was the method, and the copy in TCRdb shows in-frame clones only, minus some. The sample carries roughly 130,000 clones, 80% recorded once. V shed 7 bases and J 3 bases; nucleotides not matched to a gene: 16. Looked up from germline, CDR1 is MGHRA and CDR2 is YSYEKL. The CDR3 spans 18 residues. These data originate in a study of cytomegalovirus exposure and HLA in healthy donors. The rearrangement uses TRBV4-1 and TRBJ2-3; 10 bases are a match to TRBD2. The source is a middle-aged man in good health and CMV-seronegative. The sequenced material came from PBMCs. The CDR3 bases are TGCGCCAGCATGCGACTAGCGGGTCGGAACCTCGGGACAGATACGCAGTATTTT. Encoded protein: CASMRLAGRNLGTDTQYF.